This is a list of T cell receptor beta chains from one sample in a study of cytomegalovirus exposure and HLA in healthy donors. TCRdb keeps only in-frame clones here, not all; method: immunoSEQ multiplex PCR. The top ten hold around 1% of the sample, which has 200,000 to 250,000 clones, 80% to 90% seen once. The sequenced sample consisted of PBMCs. These receptors were obtained from a woman in her late teens or twenties in good health and CMV-seronegative. CDR3s include the opening cysteine and the closing phenylalanine or tryptophan.

v_gene: TRBV6-5
j_gene: TRBJ1-2
CDR3aa: CASSYSRRAWGYTF

v_gene: TRBV23-1
j_gene: TRBJ1-5
CDR3aa: CASVFAGPRRSNQPQHF

v_gene: TRBV15
j_gene: TRBJ2-7
CDR3aa: CATSSDKSYEQYF

v_gene: TRBV7-3
j_gene: TRBJ2-1
CDR3aa: CASALGGRAPNEQFF

v_gene: TRBV6-5
j_gene: TRBJ2-7
CDR3aa: CASSQQTAFYEQYF

v_gene: TRBV30
j_gene: TRBJ1-5
CDR3aa: CAWSVLVGQPQHF

v_gene: TRBV6-1
j_gene: -
CDR3aa: CASSEAYEQYF

v_gene: TRBV9
j_gene: TRBJ2-1
CDR3aa: CASSVGLAEYNEQFF

v_gene: TRBV7-2
j_gene: TRBJ2-5
CDR3aa: CASSPPGVRETQYF

v_gene: TRBV5-6
j_gene: TRBJ1-5
CDR3aa: CASSGGAGQREPQHF

v_gene: TRBV9
j_gene: TRBJ2-2
CDR3aa: CASSVGLAGFTGELFF

v_gene: TRBV9
j_gene: TRBJ1-6
CDR3aa: CASSAPGTEDSPLHF

v_gene: TRBV6-5
j_gene: TRBJ1-2
CDR3aa: CASSTGADYGYTF

v_gene: TRBV28
j_gene: TRBJ1-5
CDR3aa: CASSLGGATGGGQPQHF